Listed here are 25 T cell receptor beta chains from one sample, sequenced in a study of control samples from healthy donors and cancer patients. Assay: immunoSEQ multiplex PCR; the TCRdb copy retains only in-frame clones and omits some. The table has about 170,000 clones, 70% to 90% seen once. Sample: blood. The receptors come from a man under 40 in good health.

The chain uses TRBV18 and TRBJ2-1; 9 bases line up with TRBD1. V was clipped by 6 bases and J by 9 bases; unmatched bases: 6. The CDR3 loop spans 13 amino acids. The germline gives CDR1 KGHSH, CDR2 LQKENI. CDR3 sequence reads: CASSPDRGSEQFF. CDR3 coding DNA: TGTGCCAGCTCTCCGGACAGGGGAAGTGAGCAGTTCTTC.

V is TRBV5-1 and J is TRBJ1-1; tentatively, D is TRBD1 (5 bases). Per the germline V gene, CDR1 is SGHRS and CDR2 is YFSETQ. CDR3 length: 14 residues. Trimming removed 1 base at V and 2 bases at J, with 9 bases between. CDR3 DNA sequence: TGCGCCAGCAGCTTGCAGGGTTCAAACACTGAAGCTTTCTTT. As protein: CASSLQGSNTEAFF.

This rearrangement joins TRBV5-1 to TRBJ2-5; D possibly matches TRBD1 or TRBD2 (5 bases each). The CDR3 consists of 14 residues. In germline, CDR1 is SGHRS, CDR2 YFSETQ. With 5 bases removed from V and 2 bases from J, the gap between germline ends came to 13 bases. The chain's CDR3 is CASRTGTVQETQYF. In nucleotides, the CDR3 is TGCGCCAGCAGGACGGGGACGGTACAAGAGACCCAGTACTTC.

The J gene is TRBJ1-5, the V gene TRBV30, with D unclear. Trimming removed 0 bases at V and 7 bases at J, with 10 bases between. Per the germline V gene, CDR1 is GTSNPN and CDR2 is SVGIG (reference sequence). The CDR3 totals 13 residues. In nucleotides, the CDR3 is TGTGCCTGGAGTGTAAGCGCCCAACAGCCCCAGCATTTT. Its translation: CAWSVSAQQPQHF.

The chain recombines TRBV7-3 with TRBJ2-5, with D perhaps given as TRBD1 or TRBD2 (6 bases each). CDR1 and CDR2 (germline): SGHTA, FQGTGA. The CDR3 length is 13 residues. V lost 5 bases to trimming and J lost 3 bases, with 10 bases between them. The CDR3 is CASSPRGEETQYF. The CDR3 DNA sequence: TGTGCCAGCAGCCCTAGGGGGGAAGAGACCCAGTACTTC. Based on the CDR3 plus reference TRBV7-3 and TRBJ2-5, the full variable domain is GAGVSQTPSNKVTEKGKYVELRCDPISGHTALYWYRQSLGQGPEFLIYFQGTGAADDSGLPNDRFFAVRPEGSVSTLKIQRTERGDSAVYLCASSPRGEETQYFGPGTRLLVL.

CDR3: CAILPTSGGKETQYF. The DNA for the CDR3 is TGTGCCATCCTCCCGACTAGCGGGGGAAAAGAGACCCAGTACTTC. This chain uses TRBV6-4 with TRBJ2-5; 12 nucleotides match TRBD2. V trimming: 10 bases; J trimming: 3 bases; junction bases outside the gene matches: 9. CDR3 size: 15 residues. CDR1 is MRHNA, CDR2 SNTAGT, per germline.

The CDR3 nucleotides read TGTGCCATCAGTGTAGGGGGACAGACCTATTATGGCTACACCTTC. This gives the protein CAISVGGQTYYGYTF. The chain is built from TRBV10-3 and TRBJ1-2; the match to TRBD1 covers 7 bases. The V gene end was trimmed by 4 bases and the J gene end by 5 bases; junction bases not matched to a gene: 10. The CDR3 totals 15 residues. Germline loops: CDR1 ENHRY, CDR2 SYGVKD.

CDR3 protein: CASSNIGTVGDIQYF. DNA for the CDR3: TGTGCCAGTTCAAACATAGGGACAGTGGGGGACATTCAGTACTTC. The chain joins TRBV19 to TRBJ2-4; 7 nucleotides agree with TRBD1. After removal of 8 bases from V and 8 bases from J, the junction contained 15 bases not matched to a gene. CDR3 length equals 15 residues. CDR1 is LNHDA and CDR2 is SQIVND in the germline V gene (reference sequence).

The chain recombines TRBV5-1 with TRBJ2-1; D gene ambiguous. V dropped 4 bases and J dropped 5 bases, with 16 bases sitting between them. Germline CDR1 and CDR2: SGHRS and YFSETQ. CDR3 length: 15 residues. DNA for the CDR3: TGCGCCAGCAGCCCCGGGCAGCTCACTAACAATGAGCAGTTCTTC. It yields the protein CASSPGQLTNNEQFF.

CDR3 sequence (DNA): TGTGCCAGCAGCCGCTGGGTCCAGACAGGGAGTAATGAGCAGTTCTTC. It is translated as CASSRWVQTGSNEQFF. The chain joins TRBV7-9 to TRBJ2-1; 7 bases are a match to TRBD1. Germline-derived CDR1 and CDR2 are SEHNR and FQNEAQ (reference sequence). Trimming removed 5 bases from V and 7 bases from J; junction bases left unmatched: 14. This CDR3 has 16 residues.

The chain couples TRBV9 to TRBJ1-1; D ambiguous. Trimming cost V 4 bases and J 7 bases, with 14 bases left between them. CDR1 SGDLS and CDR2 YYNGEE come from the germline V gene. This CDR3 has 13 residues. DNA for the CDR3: TGTGCCAGCAGCTCCCCGTCGAGCATTGAAGCTTTCTTT. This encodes CASSSPSSIEAFF.

The CDR3 sequence is CASSYEGKQPQHF. DNA of the CDR3: TGTGCCAGCAGTTACGAGGGGAAGCAGCCCCAGCATTTT. This chain links TRBV6-5 with TRBJ1-5; D may be TRBD1 (5 bases). The germline V and J ends were trimmed by 2 bases and 7 bases, with 9 bases remaining between them. CDR1 and CDR2 from the germline V gene are MNHEY and SVGAGI. The CDR3 extends over 13 amino acids.

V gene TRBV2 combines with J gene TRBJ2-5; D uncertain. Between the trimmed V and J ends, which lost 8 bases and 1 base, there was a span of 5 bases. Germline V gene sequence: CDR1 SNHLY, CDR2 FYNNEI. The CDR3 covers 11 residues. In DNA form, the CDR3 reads TGTGCCAGCGCGTTCCAAGAGACCCAGTACTTC. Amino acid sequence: CASAFQETQYF.

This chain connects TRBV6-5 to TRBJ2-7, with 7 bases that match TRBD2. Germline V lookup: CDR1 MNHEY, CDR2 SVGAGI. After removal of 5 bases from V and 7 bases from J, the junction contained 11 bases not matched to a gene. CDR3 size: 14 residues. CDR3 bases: TGTGCCAGCAGTCCGAACGCGGGAGAGCGGGAGCAGTACTTC. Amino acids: CASSPNAGEREQYF.

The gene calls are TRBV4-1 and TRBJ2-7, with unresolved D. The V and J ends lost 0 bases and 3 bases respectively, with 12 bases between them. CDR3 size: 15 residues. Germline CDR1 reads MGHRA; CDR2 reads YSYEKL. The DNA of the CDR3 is TGCGCCAGCAGCCAAGATAACAGCGTTAGCTACGAGCAGTACTTC. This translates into CASSQDNSVSYEQYF.

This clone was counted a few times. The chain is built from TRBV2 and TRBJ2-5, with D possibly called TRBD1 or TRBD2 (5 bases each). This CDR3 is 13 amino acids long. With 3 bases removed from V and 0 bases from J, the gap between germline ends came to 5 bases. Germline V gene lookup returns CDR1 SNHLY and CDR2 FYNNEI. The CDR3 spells CASSEGHQETQYF. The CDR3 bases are TGTGCCAGCAGTGAGGGACACCAAGAGACCCAGTACTTC.

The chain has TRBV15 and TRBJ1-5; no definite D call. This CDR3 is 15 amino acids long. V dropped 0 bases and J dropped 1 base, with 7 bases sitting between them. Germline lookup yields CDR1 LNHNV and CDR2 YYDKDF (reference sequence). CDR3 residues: CATSRDRGSNQPQHF. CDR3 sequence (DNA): TGTGCCACCAGCAGAGATAGAGGGAGCAATCAGCCCCAGCATTTT.

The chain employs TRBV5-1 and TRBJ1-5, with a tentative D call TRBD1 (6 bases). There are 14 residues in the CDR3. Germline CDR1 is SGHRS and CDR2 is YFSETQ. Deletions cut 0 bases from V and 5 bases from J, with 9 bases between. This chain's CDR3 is CASSLEGGYQPQHF. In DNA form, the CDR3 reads TGCGCCAGCAGCTTGGAAGGGGGTTATCAGCCCCAGCATTTT.

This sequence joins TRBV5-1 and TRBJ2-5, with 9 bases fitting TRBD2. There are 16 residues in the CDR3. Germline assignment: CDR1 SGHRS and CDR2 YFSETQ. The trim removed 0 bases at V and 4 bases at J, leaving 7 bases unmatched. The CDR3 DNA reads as TGCGCCAGCAGCTTGGCCGGCGGGAGGGCCGGAGAGACCCAGTACTTC. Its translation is CASSLAGGRAGETQYF. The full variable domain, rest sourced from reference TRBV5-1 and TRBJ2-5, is KAGVTQTPRYLIKTRGQQVTLSCSPISGHRSVSWYQQTPGQGLQFLFEYFSETQRNKGNFPGRFSGRQFSNSRSEMNVSTLELGDSALYLCASSLAGGRAGETQYFGPGTRLLVL.

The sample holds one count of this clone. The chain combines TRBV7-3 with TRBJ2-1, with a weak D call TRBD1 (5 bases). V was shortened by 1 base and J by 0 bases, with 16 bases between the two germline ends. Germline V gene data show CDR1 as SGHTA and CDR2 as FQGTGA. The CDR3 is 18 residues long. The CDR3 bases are TGTGCCAGCAGCTTAAAGTTTAGGGGCCAGGTCTCCTACAATGAGCAGTTCTTC. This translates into CASSLKFRGQVSYNEQFF.

The CDR3 DNA is TGCGCCAGCAGCCAAGAAGGGACGACGAACTATGGCTACACCTTC. This translates into CASSQEGTTNYGYTF. The chain carries TRBV4-1 and TRBJ1-2; a possible D gene is TRBD1 (5 bases). CDR3 length: 15 residues. Germline-derived CDR1 and CDR2 are MGHRA and YSYEKL. Trimming stripped 0 bases from V and 2 bases from J, with 10 bases between.

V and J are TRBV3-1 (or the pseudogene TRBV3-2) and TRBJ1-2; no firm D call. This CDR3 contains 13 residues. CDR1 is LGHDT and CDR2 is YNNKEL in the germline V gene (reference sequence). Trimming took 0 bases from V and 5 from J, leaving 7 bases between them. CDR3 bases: TGTGCCAGCAGCCAAGAACGTGTTTATGGCTACACCTTC. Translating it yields CASSQERVYGYTF.

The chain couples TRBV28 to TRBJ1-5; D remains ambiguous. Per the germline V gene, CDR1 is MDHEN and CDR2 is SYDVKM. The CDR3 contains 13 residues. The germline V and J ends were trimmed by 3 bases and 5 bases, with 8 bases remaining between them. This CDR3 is CASSLGNDQPQHF. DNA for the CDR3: TGTGCCAGCAGTTTGGGCAATGATCAGCCCCAGCATTTT.

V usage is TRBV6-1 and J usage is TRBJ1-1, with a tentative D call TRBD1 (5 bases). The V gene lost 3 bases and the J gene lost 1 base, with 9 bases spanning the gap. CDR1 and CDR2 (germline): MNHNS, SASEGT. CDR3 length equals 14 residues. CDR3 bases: TGTGCCAGCAGTGATGGGGGGACGAACACTGAAGCTTTCTTT. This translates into CASSDGGTNTEAFF.

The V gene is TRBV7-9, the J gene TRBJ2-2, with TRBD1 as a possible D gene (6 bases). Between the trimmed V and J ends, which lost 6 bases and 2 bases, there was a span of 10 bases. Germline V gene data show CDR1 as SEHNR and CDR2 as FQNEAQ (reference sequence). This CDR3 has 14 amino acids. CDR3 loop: CASRQQGNTGELFF. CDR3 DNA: TGTGCCAGCAGGCAACAGGGCAACACCGGGGAGCTGTTTTTT.